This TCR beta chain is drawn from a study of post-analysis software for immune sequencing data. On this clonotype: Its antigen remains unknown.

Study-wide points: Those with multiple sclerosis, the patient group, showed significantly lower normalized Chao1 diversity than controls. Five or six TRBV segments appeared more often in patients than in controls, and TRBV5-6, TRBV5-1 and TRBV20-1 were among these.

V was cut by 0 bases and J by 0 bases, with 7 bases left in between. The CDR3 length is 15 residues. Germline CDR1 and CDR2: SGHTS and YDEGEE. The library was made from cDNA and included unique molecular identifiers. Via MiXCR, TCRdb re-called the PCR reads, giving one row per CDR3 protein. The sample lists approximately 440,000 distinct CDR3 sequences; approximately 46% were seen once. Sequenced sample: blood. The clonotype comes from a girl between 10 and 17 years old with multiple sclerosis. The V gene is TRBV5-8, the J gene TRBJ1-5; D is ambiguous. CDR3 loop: CASSLGVYSNQPQHF. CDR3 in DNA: TGTGCCAGCAGCTTGGGAGTATATAGCAATCAGCCCCAGCATTTT.